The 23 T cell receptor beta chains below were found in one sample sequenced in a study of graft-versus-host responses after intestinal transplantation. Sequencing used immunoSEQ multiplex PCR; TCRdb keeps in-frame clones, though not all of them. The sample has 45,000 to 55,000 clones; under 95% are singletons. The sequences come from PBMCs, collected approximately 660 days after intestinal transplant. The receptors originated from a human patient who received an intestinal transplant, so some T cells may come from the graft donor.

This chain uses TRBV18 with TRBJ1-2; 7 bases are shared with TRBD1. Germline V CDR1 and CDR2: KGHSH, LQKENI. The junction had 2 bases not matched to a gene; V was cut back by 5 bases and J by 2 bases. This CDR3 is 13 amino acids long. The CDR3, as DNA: TGTGCCAGCTCAGAACAGGGGAACTATGGCTACACCTTC. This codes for CASSEQGNYGYTF.

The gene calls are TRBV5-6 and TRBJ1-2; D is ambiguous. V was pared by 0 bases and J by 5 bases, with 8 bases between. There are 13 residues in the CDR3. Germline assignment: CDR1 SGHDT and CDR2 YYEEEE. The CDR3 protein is CASSLAAVYGYTF. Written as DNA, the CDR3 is TGTGCCAGCAGCTTGGCGGCGGTGTATGGCTACACCTTC.

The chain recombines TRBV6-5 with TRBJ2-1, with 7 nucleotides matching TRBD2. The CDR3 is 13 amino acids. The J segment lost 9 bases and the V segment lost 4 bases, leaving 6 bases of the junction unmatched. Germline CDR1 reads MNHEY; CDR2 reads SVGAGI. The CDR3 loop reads CASSSPGLGEQFF. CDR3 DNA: TGTGCCAGCAGTTCCCCCGGACTAGGTGAGCAGTTCTTC.

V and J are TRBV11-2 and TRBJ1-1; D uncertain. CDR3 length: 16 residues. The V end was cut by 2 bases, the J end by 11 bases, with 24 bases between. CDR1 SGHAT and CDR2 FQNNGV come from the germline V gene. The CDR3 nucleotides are TGTGCCAGCAGCTTATGGAGGCACAGTGCTGGCGTTGGGGCTTTCTTT. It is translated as CASSLWRHSAGVGAFF.

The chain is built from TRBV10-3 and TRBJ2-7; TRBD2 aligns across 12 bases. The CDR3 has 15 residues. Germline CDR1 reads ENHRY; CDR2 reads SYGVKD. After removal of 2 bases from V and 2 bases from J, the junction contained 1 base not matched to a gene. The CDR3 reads CAISETSGGTYEQYF. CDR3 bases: TGTGCCATCAGTGAGACTAGCGGGGGGACCTACGAGCAGTACTTC.

The CDR3 spells CASSSPLFDRLQYF. In nucleotides, the CDR3 is TGTGCCAGCAGCTCCCCCCTGTTTGACAGGCTGCAGTACTTC. The gene calls are TRBV7-9 and TRBJ2-5; D possibly corresponds to TRBD1 (6 bases). This CDR3 contains 14 residues. The germline gives CDR1 SEHNR, CDR2 FQNEAQ (reference sequence). Trimming stripped 4 bases from V and 11 bases from J, with 20 bases between.

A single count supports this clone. The CDR3 reads CASSRVQDPRYNEQFF. CDR3 bases: TGCGCCAGCAGCCGAGTACAGGACCCCCGTTACAATGAGCAGTTCTTC. The chain links TRBV4-1 to TRBJ2-1; D may be TRBD1 (5 bases). The CDR3 loop spans 16 amino acids. Trimming took 4 bases from V and 4 from J, leaving 17 bases between them. Germline CDR1 and CDR2: MGHRA and YSYEKL.

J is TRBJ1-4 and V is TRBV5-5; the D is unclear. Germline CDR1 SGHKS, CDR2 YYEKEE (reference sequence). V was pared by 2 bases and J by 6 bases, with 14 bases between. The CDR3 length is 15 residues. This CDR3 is CASSFVSGPDEKLFF. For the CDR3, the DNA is TGTGCCAGCAGCTTCGTTTCGGGCCCGGATGAAAAACTGTTTTTT. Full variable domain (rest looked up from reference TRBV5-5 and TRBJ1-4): DAGVTQSPTHLIKTRGQQVTLRCSPISGHKSVSWYQQVLGQGPQFIFQYYEKEERGRGNFPDRFSARQFPNYSSELNVNALLLGDSALYLCASSFVSGPDEKLFFGSGTQLSVL.

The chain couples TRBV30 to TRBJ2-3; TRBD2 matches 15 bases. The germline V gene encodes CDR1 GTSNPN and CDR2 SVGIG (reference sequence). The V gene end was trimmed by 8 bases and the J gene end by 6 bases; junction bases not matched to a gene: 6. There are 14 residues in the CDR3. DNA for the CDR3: TGTGCCCGGACTAGCGGGGGGGCCTCTGATACGCAGTATTTT. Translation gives CARTSGGASDTQYF.

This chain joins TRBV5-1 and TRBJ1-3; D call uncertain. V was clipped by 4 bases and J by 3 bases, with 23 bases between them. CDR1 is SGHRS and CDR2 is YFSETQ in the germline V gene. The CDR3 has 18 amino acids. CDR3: CASSNSAGGASGGNTIYF. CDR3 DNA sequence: TGCGCCAGCAGCAACTCCGCCGGAGGCGCCTCGGGTGGAAACACCATATATTTT. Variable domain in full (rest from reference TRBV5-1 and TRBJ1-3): KAGVTQTPRYLIKTRGQQVTLSCSPISGHRSVSWYQQTPGQGLQFLFEYFSETQRNKGNFPGRFSGRQFSNSRSEMNVSTLELGDSALYLCASSNSAGGASGGNTIYFGEGSWLTVV.

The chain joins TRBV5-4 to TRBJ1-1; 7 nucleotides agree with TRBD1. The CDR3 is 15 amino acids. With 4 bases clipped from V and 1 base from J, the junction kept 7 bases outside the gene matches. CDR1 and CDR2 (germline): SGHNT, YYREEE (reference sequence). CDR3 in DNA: TGTGCCAGCAGCATCCAGGGGGGTCCGAACACTGAAGCTTTCTTT. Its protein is CASSIQGGPNTEAFF.

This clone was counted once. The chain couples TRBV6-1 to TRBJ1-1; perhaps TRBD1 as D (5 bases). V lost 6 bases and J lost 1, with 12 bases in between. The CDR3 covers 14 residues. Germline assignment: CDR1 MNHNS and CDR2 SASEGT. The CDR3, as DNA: TGTGCCAGCAGCCCCTCGACAGAGAACACTGAAGCTTTCTTT. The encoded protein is CASSPSTENTEAFF.

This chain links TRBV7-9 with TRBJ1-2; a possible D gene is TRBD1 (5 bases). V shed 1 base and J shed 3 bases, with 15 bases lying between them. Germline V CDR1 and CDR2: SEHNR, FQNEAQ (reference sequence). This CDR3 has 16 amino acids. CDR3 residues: CASSLGAAAGYYGYTF. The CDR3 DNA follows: TGTGCCAGCAGCTTAGGGGCGGCAGCAGGGTACTATGGCTACACCTTC.

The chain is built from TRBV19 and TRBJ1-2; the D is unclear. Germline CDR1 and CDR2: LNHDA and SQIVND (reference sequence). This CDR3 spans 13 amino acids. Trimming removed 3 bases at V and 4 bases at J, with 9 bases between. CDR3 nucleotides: TGTGCCAGTAGTATGTACAGCACCTATGGCTACACCTTC. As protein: CASSMYSTYGYTF. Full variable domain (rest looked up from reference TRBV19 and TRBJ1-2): DGGITQSPKYLFRKEGQNVTLSCEQNLNHDAMYWYRQDPGQGLRLIYYSQIVNDFQKGDIAEGYSVSREKKESFPLTVTSAQKNPTAFYLCASSMYSTYGYTFGSGTRLTVV.

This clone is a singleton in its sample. In DNA form, the CDR3 reads TGTGCCAGCGGGGGGAGCTCCTACGAGCAGTACTTC. Protein sequence: CASGGSSYEQYF. This rearrangement joins TRBV11-3 to TRBJ2-7; D perhaps matches TRBD2 (6 bases). Germline lookup yields CDR1 SGHNT and CDR2 YENEEA. Trimming took off 8 bases at V and 0 bases at J, with 8 bases between the two ends. The length of the CDR3 is 12 residues.

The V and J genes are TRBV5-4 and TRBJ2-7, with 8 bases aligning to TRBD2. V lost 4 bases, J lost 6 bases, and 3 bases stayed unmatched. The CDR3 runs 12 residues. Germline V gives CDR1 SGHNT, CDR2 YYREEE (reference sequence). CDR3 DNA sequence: TGTGCCAGCAGCCCCGGGACTAGCGAGCAGTACTTC. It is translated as CASSPGTSEQYF. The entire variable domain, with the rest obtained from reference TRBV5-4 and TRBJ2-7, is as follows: ETGVTQSPTHLIKTRGQQVTLRCSSQSGHNTVSWYQQALGQGPQFIFQYYREEENGRGNFPPRFSGLQFPNYSSELNVNALELDDSALYLCASSPGTSEQYFGPGTRLTVT.

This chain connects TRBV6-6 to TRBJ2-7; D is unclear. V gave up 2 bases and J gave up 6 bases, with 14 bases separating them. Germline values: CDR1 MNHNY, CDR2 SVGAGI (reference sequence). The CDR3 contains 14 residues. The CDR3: CASSYGPERAEQYF. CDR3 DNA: TGTGCCAGCAGTTACGGGCCAGAGAGAGCCGAGCAGTACTTC.

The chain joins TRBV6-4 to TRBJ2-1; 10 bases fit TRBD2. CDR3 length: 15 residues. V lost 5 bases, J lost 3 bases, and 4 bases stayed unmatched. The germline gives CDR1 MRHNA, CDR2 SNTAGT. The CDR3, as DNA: TGTGCCAGCAGTTCCGGGACTAGCGACTACAATGAGCAGTTCTTC. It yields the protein CASSSGTSDYNEQFF.

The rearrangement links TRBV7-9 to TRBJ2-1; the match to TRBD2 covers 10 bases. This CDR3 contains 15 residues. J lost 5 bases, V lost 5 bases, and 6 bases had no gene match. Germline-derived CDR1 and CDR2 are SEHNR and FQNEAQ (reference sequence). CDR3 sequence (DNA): TGTGCCAGCAGCAAACTAGCGGGGTTAAACAATGAGCAGTTCTTC. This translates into CASSKLAGLNNEQFF. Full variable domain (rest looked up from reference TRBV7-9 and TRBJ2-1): DTGVSQNPRHKITKRGQNVTFRCDPISEHNRLYWYRQTLGQGPEFLTYFQNEAQLEKSRLLSDRFSAERPKGSFSTLEIQRTEQGDSAMYLCASSKLAGLNNEQFFGPGTRLTVL.

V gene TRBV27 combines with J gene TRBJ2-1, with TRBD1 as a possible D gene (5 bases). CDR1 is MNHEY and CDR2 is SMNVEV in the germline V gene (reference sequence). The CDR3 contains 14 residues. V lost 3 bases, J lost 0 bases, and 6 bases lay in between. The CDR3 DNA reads TGTGCCAGCAGTTTGGGGCCCTCCTACAATGAGCAGTTCTTC. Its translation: CASSLGPSYNEQFF.

In DNA form, the CDR3 reads TGTGCCAGCAGCCCGGGGATCTCTGGAAACACCATATATTTT. This sequence encodes CASSPGISGNTIYF. The rearrangement joins TRBV7-9 to TRBJ1-3, with D uncertain. Trimming cost V 5 bases and J 0 bases, with 8 bases left between them. Germline lookup yields CDR1 SEHNR and CDR2 FQNEAQ (reference sequence). The CDR3 sequence is 14 residues long.

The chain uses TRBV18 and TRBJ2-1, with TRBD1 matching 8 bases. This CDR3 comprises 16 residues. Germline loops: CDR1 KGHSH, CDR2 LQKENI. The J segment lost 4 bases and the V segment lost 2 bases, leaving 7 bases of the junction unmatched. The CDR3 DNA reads TGTGCCAGCTCACCAAAACAGGGGGGAAATTACAATGAGCAGTTCTTC. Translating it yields CASSPKQGGNYNEQFF. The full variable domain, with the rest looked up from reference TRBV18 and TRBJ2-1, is NAGVMQNPRHLVRRRGQEARLRCSPMKGHSHVYWYRQLPEEGLKFMVYLQKENIIDESGMPKERFSAEFPKEGPSILRIQQVVRGDSAAYFCASSPKQGGNYNEQFFGPGTRLTVL.

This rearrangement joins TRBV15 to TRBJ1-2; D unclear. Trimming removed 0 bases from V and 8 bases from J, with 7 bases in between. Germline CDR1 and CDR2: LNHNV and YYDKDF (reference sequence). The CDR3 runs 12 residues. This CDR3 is CATSRDSGGYTF. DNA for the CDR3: TGTGCCACCAGCAGAGATTCGGGGGGCTACACCTTC.